The 17 T cell receptor beta chains below all came from one sample that was sequenced in a study of early T cells in non-severe SARS-CoV-2 infection. One entry per CDR3 protein results from TCRdb running MiXCR on the 5' RACE reads. The sample has roughly 30,000 distinct CDR3 sequences, 5% to 6% seen once. The sample comprised whole blood. The receptors were sampled from an adult who was a healthcare worker with PCR-confirmed SARS-CoV-2 infection or an uninfected control (not recorded which).

This clonotype occurred many times. The genes are TRBV27 and TRBJ2-7; 9 bases map to TRBD1. Germline V gene lookup returns CDR1 MNHEY and CDR2 SMNVEV (reference sequence). CDR3 size: 16 residues. The J segment lost 0 bases and the V segment lost 4 bases, leaving 7 bases of the junction unmatched. Written as DNA, the CDR3 is TGTGCCAGCAGTTCCATCACAGGGGGCTCCTCCTACGAGCAGTACTTC. This gives the protein CASSSITGGSSYEQYF.

The chain is built from TRBV7-2 and TRBJ2-7; TRBD2 matches at 10 bases. V was pared by 5 bases and J by 1 base, with 5 bases of the junction left unmatched. CDR3 length equals 15 residues. From germline, CDR1 is SGHTA and CDR2 FQGNSA. CDR3 nucleotide sequence: TGTGCCAGCAGCCCCTCTAGCGGGAGATCCTACGAGCAGTACTTC. This codes for CASSPSSGRSYEQYF.

This clonotype was picked up many times. The chain employs TRBV20-1 and TRBJ2-4, with D possibly matching TRBD2 (5 bases). The germline CDR1 and CDR2 sequences are DFQATT and SNEGSKA (reference sequence). Trimming pared 4 bases from V and 7 bases from J, leaving 11 bases between. The length of the CDR3 is 12 residues. CDR3 coding DNA: TGCAGTGCTACTGGTCCGGGGAACATTCAGTACTTC. The encoded protein is CSATGPGNIQYF.

This clonotype was detected many times. The gene calls are TRBV4-2 and TRBJ2-1; D is possibly TRBD1 or TRBD2 (5 bases each). The CDR3 is made up of 16 amino acids. Germline CDR1 and CDR2: LGHNA and YNFKEQ. The germline V and J ends were trimmed by 4 bases and 7 bases, with 20 bases remaining between them. The CDR3 DNA reads TGTGCCAGCAGCCCCGGGGCTAACGGGGAATTTAATGAGCAGTTCTTC. Translating it yields CASSPGANGEFNEQFF.

The sample holds many counts of this clonotype. The V gene is TRBV6-5, the J gene TRBJ2-7; 9 positions match TRBD1. Germline loops: CDR1 MNHEY, CDR2 SVGAGI. Trimming at V came to 6 bases and at J to 2 bases, leaving 2 bases not matched to a gene. There are 13 residues in the CDR3. The CDR3 sequence is CASRGTGTYEQYF. For the CDR3, the DNA is TGTGCCAGCAGAGGGACAGGGACCTACGAGCAGTACTTC.

This clonotype was counted a few times. The J gene is TRBJ2-1, the V gene TRBV13; 8 bases align to TRBD1. Germline lookup yields CDR1 PRHDT and CDR2 FYEKMQ (reference sequence). This CDR3 region has 16 residues. Trimming took 3 bases from V and 5 from J; bases not matched to a gene: 9. CDR3 sequence: CASSFRTGRVDNEQFF. As DNA, the CDR3 is TGTGCCAGCAGCTTCCGGACAGGGCGAGTGGACAATGAGCAGTTCTTC. The complete variable domain, with remaining parts taken from reference TRBV13 and TRBJ2-1, reads AAGVIQSPRHLIKEKRETATLKCYPIPRHDTVYWYQQGPGQDPQFLISFYEKMQSDKGSIPDRFSAQQFSDYHSELNMSSLELGDSALYFCASSFRTGRVDNEQFFGPGTRLTVL.

This chain links TRBV7-9 with TRBJ1-1; D is undetermined. The CDR3 is 11 amino acids. Germline loops: CDR1 SEHNR, CDR2 FQNEAQ (reference sequence). V dropped 5 bases and J dropped 11 bases, with 12 bases sitting between them. The DNA of the CDR3 is TGTGCCAGCAGCGCCACACTTAGGGCTTTCTTT. This sequence encodes CASSATLRAFF.

This clonotype was recorded many times. The V gene is TRBV5-5, the J gene TRBJ2-5; D is possibly TRBD1 or TRBD2 (5 bases each). Germline CDR1 SGHKS, CDR2 YYEKEE (reference sequence). Trimming shortened V by 3 bases and J by 1 base, and 10 bases separated the two germline ends. The CDR3 covers 14 residues. The CDR3 region is CASSYPGTQETQYF. As DNA, the CDR3 is TGTGCCAGCAGCTATCCCGGGACCCAAGAGACCCAGTACTTC.

Notes on this clonotype: This may be a read error, as it is one base from a much larger clone. The chain joins TRBV27 to TRBJ1-6; the match to TRBD1 covers 8 bases. The CDR3 is made up of 15 amino acids. V dropped 3 bases and J dropped 6; count of bases not matched to a gene: 4. Germline V gene sequence: CDR1 MNHEY, CDR2 SMNVEV (reference sequence). DNA for the CDR3: TGTGCCAGCAGTTTGGGCAGGGGGCGTAATTCACCCCTCCACTTT. Translation gives CASSLGRGRNSPLHF.

This clonotype was counted ten times or more. J is TRBJ2-5 and V is TRBV7-6, with D unresolved. The CDR3 sequence is 13 residues long. Trimming removed 3 bases at V and 4 bases at J, with 9 bases between. Germline CDR1 SGHVS, CDR2 FNYEAQ. The CDR3, as DNA: TGTGCCAGCAGCTTTAGCTCGAGAGAGACCCAGTACTTC. Translated: CASSFSSRETQYF. The full variable domain, its missing parts supplied by reference TRBV7-6 and TRBJ2-5, is GAGVSQSPRYKVTKRGQDVALRCDPISGHVSLYWYRQALGQGPEFLTYFNYEAQQDKSGLPNDRFSAERPEGSISTLTIQRTEQRDSAMYRCASSFSSRETQYFGPGTRLLVL.

With regard to this clonotype: Mismatch with germline at one junction end may stem from a read error. The J gene is TRBJ2-3, the V gene TRBV7-2; TRBD2 matches at 8 bases. This CDR3 is 15 amino acids long. Germline V gene sequence: CDR1 SGHTA, CDR2 FQGNSA. CDR3 loop: CASSLAGQSTDTQYF. For the CDR3, the DNA is TGTGCCAGCAGCCTAGCGGGTCAAAGCACAGATACGCAGTATTTT.

This clonotype was counted at least ten times. V and J are TRBV11-3 and TRBJ2-2; D is unclear. Germline CDR1 reads SGHNT; CDR2 reads YENEEA. This CDR3 contains 14 residues. Trimming took off 0 bases at V and 7 bases at J, with 9 bases between the two ends. Here the CDR3 reads CASSLDGVGGELFF. The CDR3 DNA sequence: TGTGCCAGCAGCTTAGATGGGGTTGGCGGGGAGCTGTTTTTT.

This clonotype was seen repeatedly, ten times or more. The gene calls are TRBV6-6 and TRBJ1-4; unclear D gene. The ends were cut back, 4 bases at V and 4 bases at J, with 13 bases in the middle. The CDR3 sequence is 15 residues long. CDR1 MNHNY and CDR2 SVGAGI come from the germline V gene (reference sequence). The CDR3 loop reads CASSSTLRLNEKLFF. CDR3 in DNA: TGTGCCAGCAGTTCAACTCTTCGCCTTAATGAAAAACTGTTTTTT.

This clonotype was counted between two and nine times. The chain couples TRBV6-1 to TRBJ2-3, with no clear D. The V gene's germline CDR1 is MNHNS and CDR2 SASEGT. V was clipped by 6 bases and J by 4 bases, with 11 bases between them. This CDR3 has 13 amino acids. The DNA of the CDR3 is TGTGCCAGCAGCCCTAGACCTTCAGATACGCAGTATTTT. Residues: CASSPRPSDTQYF.

This clonotype was seen many times. The rearrangement uses TRBV11-3 and TRBJ2-3; 11 bases line up with TRBD1. Trimming at V came to 4 bases and at J to 6 bases, leaving 6 bases not matched to a gene. This CDR3 has 15 amino acids. The germline V gene has CDR1 SGHNT and CDR2 YENEEA. CDR3 coding DNA: TGTGCCAGCAGCTCGGGACAGGGGGGAAGGGATACGCAGTATTTT. Its translation is CASSSGQGGRDTQYF.

This clonotype was seen at least ten times. The V gene is TRBV19, the J gene TRBJ2-1; 7 positions match TRBD2. Germline V gives CDR1 LNHDA, CDR2 SQIVND (reference sequence). This CDR3 region has 14 residues. The V gene end was trimmed by 5 bases and the J gene end by 7 bases; junction bases not matched to a gene: 8. The CDR3 sequence: CASSPRSGVNEQFF. The CDR3 nucleotides are TGTGCCAGTAGTCCCAGGAGCGGGGTGAATGAGCAGTTCTTC. Together with reference TRBV19 and TRBJ2-1, the CDR3 gives the full variable domain: DGGITQSPKYLFRKEGQNVTLSCEQNLNHDAMYWYRQDPGQGLRLIYYSQIVNDFQKGDIAEGYSVSREKKESFPLTVTSAQKNPTAFYLCASSPRSGVNEQFFGPGTRLTVL.

This clonotype has just a few counts. J is TRBJ2-2 and V is TRBV20-1, with 7 bases matching TRBD2. There are 14 residues in the CDR3. V shed 6 bases and J 4 bases; nucleotides not matched to a gene: 8. The germline gives CDR1 DFQATT, CDR2 SNEGSKA (reference sequence). CDR3 nucleotide sequence: TGCAGTGCCTGGCGGGAGTGGAGCACCGGGGAGCTGTTTTTT. Its protein product is CSAWREWSTGELFF.